Shown below are 30 T cell receptor beta chains from a single sample sequenced in a study of shared clonotypes between healthy human individuals. Positive CCR7 selection of CD45RO-negative cells yielded the naive CD8 cells, and terminally differentiated effector memory CD45RA+ cells were excluded. The repertoire was sequenced with immunoSEQ multiplex PCR; TCRdb's copy has only in-frame clones and lacks some. The repertoire has around 560,000 clones, approximately 95% of them found once; the top ten carry over 0.1%. Sequenced: naive CD8+ T cells sorted from blood. These receptors all stem from a woman in her twenties or thirties in good health.

This chain connects TRBV13 to TRBJ1-1; 7 bases align to TRBD1. Trimming took 1 base from V and 1 from J; bases not matched to a gene: 3. The germline V gene has CDR1 PRHDT and CDR2 FYEKMQ (reference sequence). The CDR3 covers 15 residues. CDR3 protein: CASSLEHRGNTEAFF. The DNA for the CDR3 is TGTGCCAGCAGCTTAGAGCACAGGGGGAACACTGAAGCTTTCTTT.

For the CDR3, the DNA is TGTGCCACCAGCAGAGTTCCTAGCGGGTACGAGCAGTACTTC. It encodes CATSRVPSGYEQYF. The chain recombines TRBV15 with TRBJ2-7; 8 nucleotides agree with TRBD2. The CDR3 spans 14 residues. V dropped 1 base and J dropped 4; count of bases not matched to a gene: 3. The V gene's germline CDR1 is LNHNV and CDR2 YYDKDF (reference sequence).

The rearrangement uses TRBV7-9 and TRBJ2-7; 11 nucleotides match TRBD2. The V gene's germline CDR1 is SEHNR and CDR2 FQNEAQ (reference sequence). The trim removed 6 bases at V and 3 bases at J, leaving 4 bases unmatched. CDR3 length: 14 amino acids. This chain's CDR3 is CASRDTSGSYEQYF. The CDR3 region has the DNA TGTGCCAGCAGAGACACTAGCGGGAGCTACGAGCAGTACTTC. Filled out from reference TRBV7-9 and TRBJ2-7, the complete variable domain reads DTGVSQNPRHKITKRGQNVTFRCDPISEHNRLYWYRQTLGQGPEFLTYFQNEAQLEKSRLLSDRFSAERPKGSFSTLEIQRTEQGDSAMYLCASRDTSGSYEQYFGPGTRLTVT.

The rearrangement uses TRBV5-4 and TRBJ1-1; the match to TRBD1 covers 9 bases. The CDR3 has 15 amino acids. Trimming at V came to 0 bases and at J to 5 bases, leaving 5 bases not matched to a gene. Germline V lookup: CDR1 SGHNT, CDR2 YYREEE (reference sequence). CDR3 protein: CASSLVGTGWTEAFF. The CDR3 DNA reads as TGTGCCAGCAGCTTGGTGGGGACAGGGTGGACTGAAGCTTTCTTT.

The chain joins TRBV2 to TRBJ1-1; TRBD1 agrees at 7 bases. Losses at the gene ends were 7 bases for V and 2 bases for J; bases not matched to a gene: 7. The CDR3 is 14 residues long. Germline V lookup: CDR1 SNHLY, CDR2 FYNNEI. CDR3 in DNA: TGTGCCAGCACCCAGGGGGACAGCAACACTGAAGCTTTCTTT. Its protein product is CASTQGDSNTEAFF.

This chain uses TRBV6-1 with TRBJ1-1; D is ambiguous. CDR3 length: 14 amino acids. Looked up from germline, CDR1 is MNHNS and CDR2 is SASEGT. Trimming removed 5 bases at V and 0 bases at J, with 10 bases between. CDR3 sequence reads: CASSILTVNTEAFF. The CDR3 region has the DNA TGTGCCAGCAGTATCCTAACGGTGAACACTGAAGCTTTCTTT.

The CDR3 DNA sequence: TGTGCCAGTAGACCCTATCACGGTGCTTACGAGCAGTACTTC. Residues: CASRPYHGAYEQYF. J is TRBJ2-7 and V is TRBV19, with D uncertain. Trimming stripped 6 bases from V and 4 bases from J, with 16 bases between. Germline lookup yields CDR1 LNHDA and CDR2 SQIVND (reference sequence). The CDR3 sequence is 14 residues long.

This clone was recorded a few times. V and J are TRBV6-5 and TRBJ2-2; 7 bases are a match to TRBD2. V was clipped by 2 bases and J by 4 bases; unmatched bases: 7. CDR1 MNHEY and CDR2 SVGAGI come from the germline V gene. This CDR3 has 16 residues. CDR3 protein: CASSYGLAVLTGELFF. DNA of the CDR3: TGTGCCAGCAGTTACGGGCTAGCGGTACTCACCGGGGAGCTGTTTTTT.

V and J are TRBV7-9 and TRBJ2-3, with D tentatively TRBD1 (6 bases). Germline V gene data show CDR1 as SEHNR and CDR2 as FQNEAQ (reference sequence). There are 15 residues in the CDR3. Trimming pared 7 bases from V and 2 bases from J, leaving 16 bases between. This CDR3 is CASKLGGTTTDTQYF. CDR3 in DNA: TGTGCCAGCAAATTAGGGGGAACTACCACAGATACGCAGTATTTT.

V and J are TRBV11-2 and TRBJ2-7, with 9 bases fitting TRBD1. The CDR3 loop spans 15 amino acids. Germline assignment: CDR1 SGHAT and CDR2 FQNNGV. V lost 1 base, J lost 3 bases, and 4 bases stayed unmatched. CDR3 DNA: TGTGCCAGCAGCTTAGCCCCGGGACAGGGCTACGAGCAGTACTTC. Its translation: CASSLAPGQGYEQYF.

With regard to this clone: Within the sample, other DNA sequences also encode this same CDR3. V gene TRBV5-1 combines with J gene TRBJ2-7; tentatively, D is TRBD2 (6 bases). The CDR3 sequence is 15 residues long. V lost 0 bases and J lost 0, with 10 bases in between. The germline V gene encodes CDR1 SGHRS and CDR2 YFSETQ. This chain's CDR3 is CASSLAGGSSYEQYF. The CDR3 nucleotides are TGCGCCAGCAGCTTGGCCGGGGGTAGCTCCTACGAGCAGTACTTC.

The V and J genes are TRBV5-1 and TRBJ1-1; 9 bases match TRBD1. V gave up 3 bases and J gave up 8 bases; unmatched junction bases: 8. The CDR3 runs to 14 residues. Germline V gene data show CDR1 as SGHRS and CDR2 as YFSETQ. The CDR3 nucleotides are TGCGCCAGCAGCTGGGGACAGGGAGGATTAGAAGCTTTCTTT. Its translation is CASSWGQGGLEAFF.

J is TRBJ2-5 and V is TRBV9, with D maybe TRBD1 (5 bases). The CDR3 covers 14 residues. CDR1 is SGDLS, CDR2 YYNGEE, per germline. The V gene lost 3 bases and the J gene lost 6 bases, with 15 bases spanning the gap. The CDR3 coding sequence is TGTGCCAGCAGCGCCGCTCAGGGCAGACAGACCCAGTACTTC. It specifies CASSAAQGRQTQYF.

The V gene is TRBV19, the J gene TRBJ2-2, with 9 bases that match TRBD2. The CDR3 runs to 16 residues. Trimming at V came to 5 bases and at J to 6 bases, leaving 10 bases not matched to a gene. From germline, CDR1 is LNHDA and CDR2 SQIVND (reference sequence). The CDR3 is CASSPPSGRFSGELFF. CDR3 DNA: TGTGCCAGTAGTCCCCCCAGCGGGAGGTTCTCCGGGGAGCTGTTTTTT.

The rearrangement joins TRBV7-9 to TRBJ2-1; 12 bases match TRBD2. The V gene's germline CDR1 is SEHNR and CDR2 FQNEAQ (reference sequence). The CDR3 sequence is 14 residues long. V lost 5 bases, J lost 9 bases, and 5 bases stayed unmatched. The chain's CDR3 is CASSRLTSGSEQFF. In nucleotides, the CDR3 is TGTGCCAGCAGCCGACTGACTAGCGGGAGTGAGCAGTTCTTC.

This clone was observed a single time. The V and J genes are TRBV28 and TRBJ2-7; D unclear. Germline assignment: CDR1 MDHEN and CDR2 SYDVKM. V gave up 3 bases and J gave up 3 bases, with 9 bases separating them. This CDR3 comprises 13 residues. In DNA form, the CDR3 reads TGTGCCAGCAGTTTGGATTTTAACTACGAGCAGTACTTC. This gives the protein CASSLDFNYEQYF.

The chain joins TRBV4-1 to TRBJ2-2, with 8 nucleotides matching TRBD1. This CDR3 is built from 15 residues. Losses at the gene ends were 0 bases for V and 5 bases for J; bases not matched to a gene: 2. Germline V gene lookup returns CDR1 MGHRA and CDR2 YSYEKL. The CDR3 region has the DNA TGCGCCAGCAGCCAAGACAGGGGGCGGACCGGGGAGCTGTTTTTT. Its protein is CASSQDRGRTGELFF.

The rearrangement joins TRBV2 to TRBJ2-1; 11 bases match TRBD2. The germline CDR1 and CDR2 sequences are SNHLY and FYNNEI. This CDR3 comprises 15 residues. The V and J ends lost 4 bases and 7 bases, in that order; junction bases with no gene match: 6. The CDR3 loop is CASSAGSGRANEQFF. The CDR3, as DNA: TGTGCCAGCAGTGCGGGTAGCGGGAGGGCGAATGAGCAGTTCTTC.

V is TRBV11-2 and J is TRBJ1-1, with 11 bases lining up with TRBD1. V lost 2 bases to trimming and J lost 8 bases; unmatched junction nucleotides: 16. Germline V gene data show CDR1 as SGHAT and CDR2 as FQNNGV. CDR3 length: 18 amino acids. The DNA of the CDR3 is TGTGCCAGCAGCTTAATTCCTCACCCCTGGACAGGGGGCGAAGAAGCTTTCTTT. It specifies CASSLIPHPWTGGEEAFF.

The chain carries TRBV27 and TRBJ2-1; D ambiguous. Trimming cost V 2 bases and J 3 bases, with 8 bases left between them. The CDR3 consists of 14 residues. Germline V gives CDR1 MNHEY, CDR2 SMNVEV (reference sequence). Written as DNA, the CDR3 is TGTGCCAGCAGTTTAAGTACACACTACAATGAGCAGTTCTTC. Translating gives CASSLSTHYNEQFF.

The CDR3 sequence is CASNQVSQRSSTDTQYF. The CDR3 DNA reads as TGTGCCAGCAACCAAGTCTCTCAGCGGTCGAGCACAGATACGCAGTATTTT. This chain joins TRBV28 and TRBJ2-3; tentative D call: TRBD2 (5 bases). The V gene lost 7 bases and the J gene lost 0 bases, with 20 bases spanning the gap. Germline V gives CDR1 MDHEN, CDR2 SYDVKM. The CDR3 length is 17 residues.

This chain connects TRBV5-6 to TRBJ2-3; D not resolved. CDR3 length equals 15 residues. Germline CDR1 reads SGHDT; CDR2 reads YYEEEE. The V gene lost 2 bases and the J gene lost 1 base, with 11 bases spanning the gap. CDR3 DNA: TGTGCCAGCAGCTTATCCAGATCGGGCACAGATACGCAGTATTTT. It is translated as CASSLSRSGTDTQYF.

J is TRBJ2-7 and V is TRBV11-2, with a tentative D call TRBD1 (5 bases). From germline, CDR1 is SGHAT and CDR2 FQNNGV. CDR3 length: 17 residues. V was shortened by 3 bases and J by 4 bases, with 22 bases between the two germline ends. The DNA for the CDR3 is TGTGCCAGCAGCTTCGCTGTGGGCAGGGCCCTATCATACGAGCAGTACTTC. As protein: CASSFAVGRALSYEQYF.

The chain links TRBV6-1 to TRBJ2-7, with TRBD2 as a possible D gene (6 bases). Trimming stripped 2 bases from V and 2 bases from J, with 13 bases between. CDR1 and CDR2 from the germline V gene are MNHNS and SASEGT. The length of the CDR3 is 15 residues. The CDR3 DNA reads as TGTGCCAGCAGTGAATGGGCGGGAACACCCTACGAGCAGTACTTC. This codes for CASSEWAGTPYEQYF.

Of note for this clone: Other DNA sequences within the sample encode an identical CDR3. This chain connects TRBV27 to TRBJ2-7; possibly TRBD2 for D (6 bases). The CDR3 covers 13 residues. The germline CDR1 and CDR2 sequences are MNHEY and SMNVEV (reference sequence). V lost 3 bases, J lost 2 bases, and 8 bases lay in between. CDR3 nucleotides: TGTGCCAGCAGTTTCGGGGAGGCCTACGAGCAGTACTTC. Amino acid sequence: CASSFGEAYEQYF.

Remarks on this clone: The same CDR3 arises from other DNA sequences in this sample as well. V usage is TRBV9 and J usage is TRBJ2-1, with TRBD2 matching 8 bases. CDR1 and CDR2 from the germline V gene are SGDLS and YYNGEE. V lost 3 bases to trimming and J lost 7 bases; unmatched junction nucleotides: 6. CDR3 length: 14 amino acids. CDR3 region: CASSAPGGGNEQFF. The CDR3 DNA reads as TGTGCCAGCAGCGCCCCGGGAGGGGGGAATGAGCAGTTCTTC.

The chain couples TRBV5-4 to TRBJ1-1; TRBD1 matches 7 bases. Trimming cost V 7 bases and J 1 base; bases outside gene matches: 4. CDR3 length: 13 amino acids. Germline values: CDR1 SGHNT, CDR2 YYREEE (reference sequence). CDR3: CASSRQGNTEAFF. As DNA, the CDR3 is TGTGCCAGCTCTAGACAGGGGAACACTGAAGCTTTCTTT. The full variable domain, completed using reference TRBV5-4 and TRBJ1-1, is ETGVTQSPTHLIKTRGQQVTLRCSSQSGHNTVSWYQQALGQGPQFIFQYYREEENGRGNFPPRFSGLQFPNYSSELNVNALELDDSALYLCASSRQGNTEAFFGQGTRLTVV.

This rearrangement joins TRBV11-2 to TRBJ1-1; weak D call: TRBD1 (5 bases). The CDR3 is 17 residues long. Germline assignment: CDR1 SGHAT and CDR2 FQNNGV. V was trimmed by 2 bases and J by 0 bases, leaving 16 bases between them. CDR3 sequence (DNA): TGTGCCAGCAGCTTACGGGGGGTAGGTGGAATGAACACTGAAGCTTTCTTT. Residues: CASSLRGVGGMNTEAFF.

This clone was counted only a few times. The chain couples TRBV25-1 to TRBJ1-2; D may be TRBD1 (6 bases). CDR3 size: 13 residues. With 5 bases removed from V and 7 bases from J, the gap between germline ends came to 14 bases. In germline, CDR1 is MGHDK, CDR2 SYGVNS. CDR3 sequence (DNA): TGTGCCAGCAGTACAGGGTTGAGAGCTGGCTACACCTTC. The encoded protein is CASSTGLRAGYTF.

This sequence joins TRBV28 and TRBJ1-4; the D gene is possibly TRBD1 (6 bases). CDR1 and CDR2 (germline): MDHEN, SYDVKM. The CDR3 totals 16 residues. V lost 3 bases and J lost 3, with 14 bases in between. In nucleotides, the CDR3 is TGTGCCAGCAGTTTGGGGGTGGCAGGGGCTAATGAAAAACTGTTTTTT. Translated: CASSLGVAGANEKLFF.